These 24 T cell receptor beta chains share one sample of origin, sequenced in a study of monozygotic twins with cystic fibrosis. The data were produced by immunoSEQ multiplex PCR, yet TCRdb's version contains in-frame clones alone and is incomplete. The table includes some 32,000 clones, around 96% detected once. What was sequenced was blood. These TCRs come from a girl aged 2-9 years with cystic fibrosis.

The CDR3 here is CAIKSPLRTSGETGELFF. The CDR3 nucleotides read TGTGCCATCAAGTCCCCCCTCCGGACTAGCGGGGAAACCGGGGAGCTGTTTTTT. This chain joins TRBV10-3 and TRBJ2-2, with TRBD2 matching over 12 bases. Germline V gene sequence: CDR1 ENHRY, CDR2 SYGVKD. The CDR3 covers 18 residues. V trimming: 7 bases; J trimming: 5 bases; junction bases outside the gene matches: 14.

The chain links TRBV6-1 to TRBJ2-7; 10 bases line up with TRBD2. In germline, CDR1 is MNHNS, CDR2 SASEGT. The CDR3 is 14 amino acids. The junction had 3 bases not matched to a gene; V was cut back by 6 bases and J by 1 base. The CDR3 sequence is CASSGLAESYEQYF. The CDR3 DNA reads TGTGCCAGCAGCGGACTAGCGGAGTCCTACGAGCAGTACTTC.

This clone occurred once. V and J are TRBV5-6 and TRBJ1-2, with TRBD1 matching over 7 bases. Germline V gene lookup returns CDR1 SGHDT and CDR2 YYEEEE. Germline trimming cut 4 bases from V and 4 bases from J; bases unmatched to any gene: 4. The CDR3 covers 13 residues. CDR3 sequence: CASSGTGVYGYTF. CDR3 DNA sequence: TGTGCCAGCAGCGGAACAGGGGTCTATGGCTACACCTTC.

This chain connects TRBV9 to TRBJ2-2; 9 bases agree with TRBD2. The length of the CDR3 is 16 residues. The J segment lost 7 bases and the V segment lost 4 bases, leaving 11 bases of the junction unmatched. The V gene's germline CDR1 is SGDLS and CDR2 YYNGEE. CDR3 residues: CASSRGNSGSVGELFF. DNA of the CDR3: TGTGCCAGCAGCAGAGGCAATAGCGGGAGTGTCGGGGAGCTGTTTTTT.

This clone has only one observation. The CDR3 loop reads CASSEENGNTIYF. In nucleotides, the CDR3 is TGTGCCAGCAGTGAAGAGAATGGAAACACCATATATTTT. The V call is TRBV6-1, the J call TRBJ1-3; D gene unclear. The germline V gene encodes CDR1 MNHNS and CDR2 SASEGT. The length of the CDR3 is 13 residues. With 1 base removed from V and 3 bases from J, the gap between germline ends came to 4 bases.

The CDR3 loop is CAASTAGAVLDEQFF. CDR3 nucleotides: TGTGCCGCCTCCACAGCGGGAGCCGTCTTGGATGAGCAGTTCTTC. This rearrangement joins TRBV19 to TRBJ2-1, with 8 bases matching TRBD2. Germline V gene lookup returns CDR1 LNHDA and CDR2 SQIVND (reference sequence). With 11 bases clipped from V and 8 bases from J, the junction kept 17 bases outside the gene matches. There are 15 residues in the CDR3.

The rearrangement links TRBV30 to TRBJ2-1; the match to TRBD2 covers 7 bases. Trimming at V came to 2 bases and at J to 7 bases, leaving 5 bases not matched to a gene. The CDR3 spans 13 residues. Germline CDR1 is GTSNPN and CDR2 is SVGIG (reference sequence). The CDR3 spells CAWSPSGPNEQFF. CDR3 sequence (DNA): TGTGCCTGGAGTCCTAGCGGACCAAATGAGCAGTTCTTC. The complete variable domain, with remaining parts taken from reference TRBV30 and TRBJ2-1, reads SQTIHQWPATLVQPVGSPLSLECTVEGTSNPNLYWYRQAAGRGLQLLFYSVGIGQISSEVPQNLSASRPQDRQFILSSKKLLLSDSGFYLCAWSPSGPNEQFFGPGTRLTVL.

The V gene is TRBV2, the J gene TRBJ1-5; D is unresolved. There are 14 residues in the CDR3. The germline CDR1 and CDR2 sequences are SNHLY and FYNNEI. V shed 4 bases and J shed 0 bases, with 7 bases lying between them. In DNA form, the CDR3 reads TGTGCCAGCAGTGTCACAGATAGCAATCAGCCCCAGCATTTT. This codes for CASSVTDSNQPQHF.

V and J are TRBV30 and TRBJ2-7, with D unresolved. Germline V gene sequence: CDR1 GTSNPN, CDR2 SVGIG (reference sequence). V lost 1 base, J lost 2 bases, and 9 bases lay in between. CDR3 length: 13 amino acids. The CDR3 protein is CAWSGQAPYEQYF. The CDR3 nucleotides read TGTGCCTGGAGTGGTCAGGCCCCCTACGAGCAGTACTTC.

The V gene is TRBV6-1, the J gene TRBJ1-5; the match to TRBD1 covers 9 bases. From germline, CDR1 is MNHNS and CDR2 SASEGT. The CDR3 totals 15 residues. Losses at the gene ends were 7 bases for V and 3 bases for J; bases not matched to a gene: 7. CDR3 DNA sequence: TGTGCCAGCACCCGAGGACAGGGGACCAATCAGCCCCAGCATTTT. This encodes CASTRGQGTNQPQHF.

This clone was detected once. The chain employs TRBV19 and TRBJ2-2; D might be TRBD1 (6 bases). This CDR3 has 16 residues. Trimming removed 6 bases from V and 1 base from J, with 15 bases in between. Germline loops: CDR1 LNHDA, CDR2 SQIVND (reference sequence). The CDR3 nucleotides read TGTGCCAGTAGGCACGACGGGACAAGGAACACCGGGGAGCTGTTTTTT. The encoded protein is CASRHDGTRNTGELFF.

This clone has a single count. The chain carries TRBV30 and TRBJ1-2, with D perhaps matching TRBD1 (6 bases). The V gene's germline CDR1 is GTSNPN and CDR2 SVGIG (reference sequence). The CDR3 is 17 residues long. Trimming removed 2 bases at V and 1 base at J, with 20 bases between. The CDR3 region is CAWSSDRTDLFNYGYTF. As DNA, the CDR3 is TGTGCCTGGAGTTCTGACAGGACCGACCTATTTAACTATGGCTACACCTTC.

CDR3 sequence: CASSPEPGSRSNTIYF. The CDR3 DNA reads as TGTGCCAGCAGCCCCGAACCGGGCAGTAGGTCAAACACCATATATTTT. The chain carries TRBV7-4 and TRBJ1-3; no firm D call. Germline V gene data show CDR1 as SGHVT and CDR2 as SQSDAQ. Trimming removed 5 bases at V and 6 bases at J, with 20 bases between. CDR3 size: 16 residues.

This clone was recorded once. The V and J genes are TRBV18 and TRBJ1-5, with D maybe TRBD1 (5 bases). The CDR3 runs 15 residues. Germline V gene lookup returns CDR1 KGHSH and CDR2 LQKENI. Trimming removed 3 bases at V and 3 bases at J, with 12 bases between. CDR3 nucleotide sequence: TGTGCCAGCTCACCGCCGGGGGGTTACAATCAGCCCCAGCATTTT. Protein product: CASSPPGGYNQPQHF.

The chain employs TRBV14 and TRBJ1-1, with D tentatively TRBD1 (5 bases). The CDR3 is made up of 14 amino acids. Germline V lookup: CDR1 SGHDN, CDR2 FVKESK. V was pared by 4 bases and J by 4 bases, with 13 bases between. The CDR3 nucleotides read TGTGCCAGCAGCCTCTACCGGGACTCCACTGAAGCTTTCTTT. This sequence encodes CASSLYRDSTEAFF.

The chain couples TRBV28 to TRBJ2-5; D is unresolved. The V end lost 6 bases, the J end lost 4 bases, and 15 bases lay between the germline ends. CDR1 MDHEN and CDR2 SYDVKM come from the germline V gene. This CDR3 region has 14 residues. The CDR3 loop is CASRPPGRGETQYF. The DNA of the CDR3 is TGTGCCAGCAGACCCCCCGGACGCGGAGAGACCCAGTACTTC.

This chain connects TRBV27 to TRBJ2-5; 8 bases map to TRBD2. From germline, CDR1 is MNHEY and CDR2 SMNVEV (reference sequence). The CDR3 extends over 15 amino acids. J gave up 4 bases and V 3 bases, and 7 bases lay outside the gene matches. The CDR3 loop is CASSFVPGGGETQYF. The CDR3 region has the DNA TGTGCCAGCAGTTTTGTTCCGGGAGGGGGAGAGACCCAGTACTTC.

The chain employs TRBV25-1 and TRBJ2-7; maybe TRBD2 (5 bases). V shed 1 base and J shed 4 bases, with 17 bases lying between them. Per the germline V gene, CDR1 is MGHDK and CDR2 is SYGVNS. The CDR3 extends over 16 amino acids. The DNA for the CDR3 is TGTGCCAGCAGTGAATTGATTAGCGCGCAACGTTACGAGCAGTACTTC. Protein: CASSELISAQRYEQYF.

This chain connects TRBV4-1 to TRBJ2-6; perhaps D is TRBD1 or TRBD2 (5 bases each). The CDR3 runs to 17 residues. Trimming stripped 1 base from V and 2 bases from J, with 12 bases between. Per germline, CDR1 MGHRA and CDR2 YSYEKL. The CDR3 nucleotides read TGCGCCAGCAGCCAAGTCCGGGGACCAGCTGGGGCCAACGTCCTGACTTTC. Translated: CASSQVRGPAGANVLTF.

The J gene is TRBJ2-7, the V gene TRBV18, with a possible D match to TRBD1 (6 bases). Germline-derived CDR1 and CDR2 are KGHSH and LQKENI. The CDR3 runs to 14 residues. The germline V and J ends were trimmed by 4 bases and 1 base, with 11 bases remaining between them. The CDR3 loop is CASSLGQQSYEQYF. The CDR3 DNA reads TGTGCCAGCTCACTGGGACAACAATCCTACGAGCAGTACTTC.

V usage is TRBV28 and J usage is TRBJ2-7, with TRBD2 matching over 13 bases. The CDR3 has 15 residues. The germline gives CDR1 MDHEN, CDR2 SYDVKM. The V segment lost 6 bases and the J segment 7 bases; nucleotides outside the gene matches: 9. CDR3 nucleotides: TGTGCCAGCAGCAAAGGACTAGCGGGAGTTCGAGAGCAGTACTTC. Amino acids: CASSKGLAGVREQYF.

The V gene is TRBV5-1, the J gene TRBJ1-3; 7 bases match TRBD1. This CDR3 is 16 amino acids long. From germline, CDR1 is SGHRS and CDR2 YFSETQ. V lost 0 bases, J lost 4 bases, and 7 bases stayed unmatched. The CDR3 here is CASSLEGAGSGNTIYF. CDR3 DNA sequence: TGCGCCAGCAGCTTGGAGGGGGCAGGTTCGGGAAACACCATATATTTT.

The gene calls are TRBV4-1 and TRBJ1-1, with D uncertain. V lost 1 base to trimming and J lost 1 base, with 10 bases between them. The CDR3 is made up of 15 amino acids. CDR1 and CDR2 from the germline V gene are MGHRA and YSYEKL. The CDR3 protein is CASSQVEGWNTEAFF. CDR3 sequence (DNA): TGCGCCAGCAGCCAAGTGGAAGGGTGGAACACTGAAGCTTTCTTT.

The chain joins TRBV7-2 to TRBJ2-3, with D unresolved. In germline, CDR1 is SGHTA, CDR2 FQGNSA. The germline V and J ends were trimmed by 5 bases and 2 bases, with 14 bases remaining between them. The CDR3 totals 15 residues. The CDR3 sequence is CASSRQRLDTDTQYF. Here the CDR3 DNA reads TGTGCCAGCAGCCGTCAACGATTGGACACAGATACGCAGTATTTT. The entire variable domain, with the rest obtained from reference TRBV7-2 and TRBJ2-3, is as follows: GAGVSQSPSNKVTEKGKDVELRCDPISGHTALYWYRQSLGQGLEFLIYFQGNSAPDKSGLPSDRFSAERTGGSVSTLTIQRTQQEDSAVYLCASSRQRLDTDTQYFGPGTRLTVL.